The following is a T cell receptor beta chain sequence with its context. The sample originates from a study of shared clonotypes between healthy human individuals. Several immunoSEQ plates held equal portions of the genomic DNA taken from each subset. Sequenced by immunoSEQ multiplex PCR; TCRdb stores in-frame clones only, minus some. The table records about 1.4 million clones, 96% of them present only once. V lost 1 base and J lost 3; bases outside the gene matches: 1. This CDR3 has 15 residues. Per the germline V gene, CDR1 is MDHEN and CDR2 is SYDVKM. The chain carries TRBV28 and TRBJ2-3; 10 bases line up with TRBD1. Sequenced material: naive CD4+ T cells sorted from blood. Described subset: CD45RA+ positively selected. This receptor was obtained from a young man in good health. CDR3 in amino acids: CASSLLGQGTDTQYF. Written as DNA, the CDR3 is TGTGCCAGCAGTTTATTGGGACAGGGGACAGATACGCAGTATTTT.